These T cell receptor beta chains were read from a single sample in a study of OX40 agonist ivuxolimab in advanced cancers. Using immunoSEQ multiplex PCR, the repertoire was profiled, and TCRdb retains in-frame clones only, with some absent. The sample has approximately 99,000 clones, more than 85% seen once. This specimen was CD4+ or CD8+ T cells sorted from blood, taken in a trial of the OX40 agonist ivuxolimab. The receptors originated from an adult with an advanced solid tumor such as melanoma, head and neck, liver or kidney cancer. CDR3s include the opening cysteine and the closing phenylalanine or tryptophan. Fields, in order: D gene, clone size, J gene, CDR3 length, V gene, CDR3 protein, CDR3 DNA. D genes are given only for firm matches. Rows may omit the clone size; those that give it use once, few, many or a size class.

>-|-|TRBJ1-3|14|TRBV5-1
CASSPQGSGNTIYF
TGCGCCAGCAGCCCCCAGGGTTCAGGAAACACCATATATTTT
>TRBD1|-|TRBJ2-7|14|TRBV5-3
CASSGDRGAYEQYF
TGTGCCAGCAGCGGAGACAGGGGGGCCTACGAGCAGTACTTC
>-|-|TRBJ2-3|16|TRBV7-3
CASSYPTRGEPGAQYF
TGTGCCAGCAGCTACCCGACTAGGGGAGAACCGGGGGCGCAGTATTTT
>TRBD1|-|TRBJ1-2|15|TRBV7-2
CASSLFTGGGYGYTF
TGTGCCAGCAGCTTATTCACAGGGGGCGGCTATGGCTACACCTTC
>-|-|TRBJ1-2|15|TRBV19
CASSFVGQPGYGYTF
TGTGCCAGTAGTTTTGTCGGACAGCCAGGGTATGGCTACACCTTC
>-|-|TRBJ2-3|10|TRBV20-1
CSAPLDTQYF
TGCAGTGCCCCCCTGGATACGCAGTATTTT
>TRBD1|-|TRBJ2-2|15|TRBV11-2
CASSLDRGPPGELFF
TGTGCCAGCAGCCTTGACAGGGGGCCCCCCGGGGAGCTGTTTTTT
>TRBD2|few|TRBJ2-1|17|TRBV9
CASSAPRRGEGVNEQFF
TGTGCCAGCAGCGCCCCTAGAAGAGGGGAGGGTGTCAATGAGCAGTTCTTC
>-|once|TRBJ1-1|19|TRBV5-4
CASSLAGGGRRRVNTEAFF
TGTGCCAGCAGCTTGGCCGGGGGGGGGCGGCGACGCGTGAACACTGAAGCTTTCTTT
>-|-|TRBJ1-1|13|TRBV5-5
CASSSPPWTEAFF
TGTGCCAGCAGCTCTCCCCCCTGGACTGAAGCTTTCTTT